The T cell receptor (beta chain) described here comes from a study of CD8+ T cells in alopecia areata. As for the study in general: Patients received oral tofacitinib, 5 to 10 mg twice daily, for moderate-to-severe alopecia areata.

The CDR3 extends over 15 amino acids. Germline lookup yields CDR1 SGDLS and CDR2 YYNGEE. J was trimmed by 1 base and V by 7 bases; bases with no gene match: 7. Details on this clone: The target antigen is unknown.

Notes on the study in general: Uncertainty about whether baseline CD8+ expansion is linked to response remains, with one nonresponder. It was observed that many expanded lesional clones persisted in scalp and blood during tofacitinib.

Treatment: oral pan-JAK inhibitor, 5-10 mg twice daily. It was from alopecia areata patients that lesional scalp punch biopsies and peripheral blood were collected. cDNA prepared by RNA extraction and subsequent reverse transcription served as the template for sequencing. The data were produced by immunoSEQ multiplex PCR, yet TCRdb's version contains in-frame clones alone and is incomplete. The repertoire consists of about 120,000 clones, with 53% occurring once and the leading ten covering 0.46%. This material consisted of CD4+ T cells sorted from blood, taken at week 4, from a patient treated with tofacitinib. This receptor was obtained from a human donor with alopecia areata. This chain uses TRBV9 with TRBJ2-1; TRBD2 matches at 8 bases. The CDR3 nucleotides read TGTGCCAGCGGGGGACTAGTAGCGTCCTACAATGAGCAGTTCTTC. It specifies CASGGLVASYNEQFF.